This T cell receptor beta chain was recorded in a study of T cell responses to AZD1222 COVID-19 vaccine. Findings of the study overall: Within unmutated variant regions lay the reported targets of nearly half of spike-specific TCRs. After the peak T cell response, and only then, were repertoires sampled.

As for this clone: As yet, its antigen is unknown.

The assay was immunoSEQ multiplex PCR, and TCRdb's table has in-frame clones only and misses some. The sample includes 86,000 or so clones, about 90% of them seen just once. Investigators merged groups given second doses at roughly 4 or roughly 12 weeks. Germline V gene data show CDR1 as WNHNN and CDR2 as SYGVQD (reference sequence). This CDR3 spans 12 amino acids. V lost 3 bases to trimming and J lost 3 bases, with 5 bases between them. This specimen was peripheral blood, taken 28 days after the second AZD1222 dose. This receptor was taken from an adult who received the AZD1222 COVID-19 vaccine. The V gene is TRBV10-1, the J gene TRBJ1-2; D unclear. CDR3 loop: CASSDSYYGYTF. CDR3 DNA: TGCGCCAGCAGTGACAGTTACTATGGCTACACCTTC.